This T cell receptor (beta chain) emerged from a study of cytomegalovirus exposure and HLA in healthy donors. The PCR made use of 60 Vbeta and 13 Jbeta primers. The data were produced by immunoSEQ multiplex PCR, yet TCRdb's version contains in-frame clones alone and is incomplete. The table lists fewer than 85,000 clones. CDR1 and CDR2 (germline): SNHLY, FYNNEI. The CDR3 extends over 16 amino acids. The ends lost 7 bases at V and 5 bases at J; junction bases unmatched: 16. Sequencing was carried out using PBMCs. The chain carries TRBV2 and TRBJ2-5; 7 nucleotides match TRBD2. This TCR was recovered from a man aged 50 to 60 in good health and CMV-seropositive. The CDR3 sequence: CASNPPPTSARETQYF. For the CDR3, the DNA is TGTGCCAGCAACCCTCCACCCACTAGCGCGCGGGAGACCCAGTACTTC. The variable domain in full, with the rest retrieved from reference TRBV2 and TRBJ2-5, is EPEVTQTPSHQVTQMGQEVILRCVPISNHLYFYWYRQILGQKVEFLVSFYNNEISEKSEIFDDQFSVERPDGSNFTLKIRSTKLEDSAMYFCASNPPPTSARETQYFGPGTRLLVL.